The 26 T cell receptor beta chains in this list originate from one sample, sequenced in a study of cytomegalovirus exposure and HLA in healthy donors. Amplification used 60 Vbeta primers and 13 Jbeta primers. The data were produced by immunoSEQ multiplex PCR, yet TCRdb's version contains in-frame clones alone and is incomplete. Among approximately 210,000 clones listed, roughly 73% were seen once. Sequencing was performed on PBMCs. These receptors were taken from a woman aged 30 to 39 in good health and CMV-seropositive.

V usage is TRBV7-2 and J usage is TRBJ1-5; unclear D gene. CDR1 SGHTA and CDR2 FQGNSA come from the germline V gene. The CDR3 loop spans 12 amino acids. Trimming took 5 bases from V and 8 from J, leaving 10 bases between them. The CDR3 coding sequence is TGTGCCAGCAGCCTCGGGGTGGAGCCCCAGCATTTT. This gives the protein CASSLGVEPQHF.

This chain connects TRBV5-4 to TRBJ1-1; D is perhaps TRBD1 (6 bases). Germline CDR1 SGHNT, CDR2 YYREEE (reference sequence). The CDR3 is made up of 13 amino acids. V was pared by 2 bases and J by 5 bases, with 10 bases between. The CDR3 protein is CASSLQGGTEAFF. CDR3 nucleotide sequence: TGTGCCAGCAGCTTACAGGGTGGTACTGAAGCTTTCTTT.

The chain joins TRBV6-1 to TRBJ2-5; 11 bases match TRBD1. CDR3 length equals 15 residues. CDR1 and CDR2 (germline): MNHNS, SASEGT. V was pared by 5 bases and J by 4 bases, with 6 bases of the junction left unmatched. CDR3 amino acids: CASSTGTGGGETQYF. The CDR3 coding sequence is TGTGCCAGCAGTACCGGGACAGGGGGAGGAGAGACCCAGTACTTC.

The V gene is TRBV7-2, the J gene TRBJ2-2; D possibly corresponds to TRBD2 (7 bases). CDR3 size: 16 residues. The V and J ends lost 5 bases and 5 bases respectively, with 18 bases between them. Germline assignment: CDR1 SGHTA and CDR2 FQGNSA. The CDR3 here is CASSPGRGALTGELFF. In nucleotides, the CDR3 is TGTGCCAGCAGCCCAGGGAGGGGGGCGCTAACCGGGGAGCTGTTTTTT.

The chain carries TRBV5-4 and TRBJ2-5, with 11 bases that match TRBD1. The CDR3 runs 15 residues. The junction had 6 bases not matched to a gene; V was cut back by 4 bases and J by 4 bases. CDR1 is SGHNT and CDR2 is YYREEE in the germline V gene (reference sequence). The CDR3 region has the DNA TGTGCCAGCAGCCTGAGGACAGGGGGCATAGAGACCCAGTACTTC. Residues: CASSLRTGGIETQYF. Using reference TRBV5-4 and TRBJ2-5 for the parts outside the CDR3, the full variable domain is ETGVTQSPTHLIKTRGQQVTLRCSSQSGHNTVSWYQQALGQGPQFIFQYYREEENGRGNFPPRFSGLQFPNYSSELNVNALELDDSALYLCASSLRTGGIETQYFGPGTRLLVL.

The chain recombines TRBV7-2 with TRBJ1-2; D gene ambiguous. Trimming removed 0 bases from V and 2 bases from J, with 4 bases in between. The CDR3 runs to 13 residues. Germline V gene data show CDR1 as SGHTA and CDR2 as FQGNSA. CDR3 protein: CASSLAGNYGYTF. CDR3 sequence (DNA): TGTGCCAGCAGCTTAGCCGGGAACTATGGCTACACCTTC.

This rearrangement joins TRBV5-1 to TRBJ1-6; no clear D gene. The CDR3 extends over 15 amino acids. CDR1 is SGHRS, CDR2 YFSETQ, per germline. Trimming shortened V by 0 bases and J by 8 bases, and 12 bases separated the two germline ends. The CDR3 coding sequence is TGCGCCAGCAGCTTGGCCCTTGGTCAGGATTCACCCCTCCACTTT. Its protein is CASSLALGQDSPLHF.

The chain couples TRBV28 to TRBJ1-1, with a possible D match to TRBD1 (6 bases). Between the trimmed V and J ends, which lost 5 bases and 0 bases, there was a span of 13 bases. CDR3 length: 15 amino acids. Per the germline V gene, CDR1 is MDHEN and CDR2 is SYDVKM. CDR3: CASSRTVNMNTEAFF. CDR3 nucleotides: TGTGCCAGCAGTCGGACAGTAAACATGAACACTGAAGCTTTCTTT.

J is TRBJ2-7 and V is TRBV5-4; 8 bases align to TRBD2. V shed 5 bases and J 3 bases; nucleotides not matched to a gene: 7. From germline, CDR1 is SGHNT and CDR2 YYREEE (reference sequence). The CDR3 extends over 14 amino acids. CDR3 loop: CASSQRGGLYEQYF. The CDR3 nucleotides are TGTGCCAGCAGTCAACGGGGGGGCCTCTACGAGCAGTACTTC.

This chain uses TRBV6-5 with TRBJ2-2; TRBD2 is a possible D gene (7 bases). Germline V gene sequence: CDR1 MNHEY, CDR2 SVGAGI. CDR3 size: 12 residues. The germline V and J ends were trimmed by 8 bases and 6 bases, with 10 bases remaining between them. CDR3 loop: CASRGAPGELFF. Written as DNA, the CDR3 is TGTGCCAGCCGGGGGGCCCCCGGGGAGCTGTTTTTT.

CDR3 sequence: CASSLARPGAGQFF. Written as DNA, the CDR3 is TGTGCCAGCAGCTTAGCTCGGCCGGGAGCAGGGCAGTTCTTC. The chain joins TRBV7-2 to TRBJ2-1; D is possibly TRBD2 (6 bases). This CDR3 is built from 14 residues. Trimming pared 0 bases from V and 12 bases from J, leaving 15 bases between. Germline V gives CDR1 SGHTA, CDR2 FQGNSA.

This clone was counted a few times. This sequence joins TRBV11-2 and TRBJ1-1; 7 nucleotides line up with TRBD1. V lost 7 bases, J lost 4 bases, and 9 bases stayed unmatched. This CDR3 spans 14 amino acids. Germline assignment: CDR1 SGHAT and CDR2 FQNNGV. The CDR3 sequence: CASTANRGSTEAFF. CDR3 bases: TGTGCCAGCACCGCGAACAGGGGAAGCACTGAAGCTTTCTTT.

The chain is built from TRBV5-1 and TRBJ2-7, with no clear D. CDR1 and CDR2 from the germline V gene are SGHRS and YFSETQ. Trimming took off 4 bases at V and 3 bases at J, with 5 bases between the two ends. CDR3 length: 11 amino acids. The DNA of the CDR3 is TGCGCCAGCAGCCTATTCTACGAGCAGTACTTC. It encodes CASSLFYEQYF.

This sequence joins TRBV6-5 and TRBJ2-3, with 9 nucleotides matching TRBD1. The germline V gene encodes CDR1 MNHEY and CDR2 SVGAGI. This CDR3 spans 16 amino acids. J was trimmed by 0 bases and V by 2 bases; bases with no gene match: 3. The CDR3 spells CASSYPGTGSTDTQYF. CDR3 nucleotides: TGTGCCAGCAGTTACCCCGGGACAGGGAGCACAGATACGCAGTATTTT.

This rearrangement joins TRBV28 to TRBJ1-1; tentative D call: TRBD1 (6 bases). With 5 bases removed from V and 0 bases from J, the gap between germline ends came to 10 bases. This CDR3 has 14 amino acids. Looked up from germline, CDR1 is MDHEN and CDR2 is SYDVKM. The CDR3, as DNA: TGTGCCAGCAGTGCGACAGGCATGAACACTGAAGCTTTCTTT. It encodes CASSATGMNTEAFF.

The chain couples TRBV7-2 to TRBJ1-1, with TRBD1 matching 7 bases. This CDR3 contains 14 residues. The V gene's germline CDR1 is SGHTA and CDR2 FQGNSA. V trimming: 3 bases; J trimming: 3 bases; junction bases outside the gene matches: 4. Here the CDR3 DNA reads TGTGCCAGCAGCTTCTCAGGGGGGTACACTGAAGCTTTCTTT. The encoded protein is CASSFSGGYTEAFF.

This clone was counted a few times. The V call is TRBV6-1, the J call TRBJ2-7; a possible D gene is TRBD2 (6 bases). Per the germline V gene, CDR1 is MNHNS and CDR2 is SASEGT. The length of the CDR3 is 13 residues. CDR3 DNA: TGTAAAAGCGCGGGGCAGTCCGGCTACGAGCAGTACTTC. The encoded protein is CKSAGQSGYEQYF.

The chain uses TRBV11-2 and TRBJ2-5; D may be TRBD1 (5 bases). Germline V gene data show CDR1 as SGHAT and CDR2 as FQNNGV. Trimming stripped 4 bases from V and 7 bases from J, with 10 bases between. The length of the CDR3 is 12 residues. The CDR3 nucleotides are TGTGCCAGCAGCTCCCAGGGCGGGACCCAGTACTTC. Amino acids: CASSSQGGTQYF.

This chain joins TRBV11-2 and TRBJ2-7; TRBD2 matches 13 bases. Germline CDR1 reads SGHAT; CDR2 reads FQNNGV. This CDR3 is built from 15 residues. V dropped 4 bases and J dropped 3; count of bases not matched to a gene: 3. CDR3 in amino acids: CASSSGLAGDYEQYF. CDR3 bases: TGTGCCAGCAGCTCCGGACTAGCGGGGGACTACGAGCAGTACTTC.

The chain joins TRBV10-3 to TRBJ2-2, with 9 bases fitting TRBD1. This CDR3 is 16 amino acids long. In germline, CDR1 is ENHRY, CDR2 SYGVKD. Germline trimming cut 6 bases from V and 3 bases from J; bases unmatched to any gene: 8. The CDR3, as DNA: TGTGCCATCAGGGGCCCGGGACAGGGATACACCGGGGAGCTGTTTTTT. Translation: CAIRGPGQGYTGELFF.

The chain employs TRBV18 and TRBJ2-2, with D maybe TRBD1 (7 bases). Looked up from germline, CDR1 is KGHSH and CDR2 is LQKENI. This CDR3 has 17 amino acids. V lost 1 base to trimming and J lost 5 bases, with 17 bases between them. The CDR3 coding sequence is TGTGCCAGCTCACCACTGATCTCCCAGGGGGGAACCGGGGAGCTGTTTTTT. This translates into CASSPLISQGGTGELFF.

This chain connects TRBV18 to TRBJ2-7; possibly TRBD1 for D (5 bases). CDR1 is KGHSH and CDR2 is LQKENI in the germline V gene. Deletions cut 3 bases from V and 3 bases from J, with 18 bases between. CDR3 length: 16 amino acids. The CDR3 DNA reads TGTGCCAGCTCACCCACTCTCCAGGGCATCGTCTACGAGCAGTACTTC. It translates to CASSPTLQGIVYEQYF.

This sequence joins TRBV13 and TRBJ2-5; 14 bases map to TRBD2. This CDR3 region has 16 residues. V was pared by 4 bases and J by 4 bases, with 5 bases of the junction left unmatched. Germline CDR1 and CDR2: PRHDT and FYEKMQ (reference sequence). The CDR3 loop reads CASSYRLAGGAETQYF. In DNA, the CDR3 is TGTGCCAGCAGCTATCGACTAGCGGGGGGGGCAGAGACCCAGTACTTC.

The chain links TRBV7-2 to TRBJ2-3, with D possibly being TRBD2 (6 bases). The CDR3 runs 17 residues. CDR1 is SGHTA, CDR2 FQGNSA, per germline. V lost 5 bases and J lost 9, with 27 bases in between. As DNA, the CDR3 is TGTGCCAGCAGCCCATTCAACCCGGGACTCGGAAGTGGGACGCAGTATTTT. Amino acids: CASSPFNPGLGSGTQYF.

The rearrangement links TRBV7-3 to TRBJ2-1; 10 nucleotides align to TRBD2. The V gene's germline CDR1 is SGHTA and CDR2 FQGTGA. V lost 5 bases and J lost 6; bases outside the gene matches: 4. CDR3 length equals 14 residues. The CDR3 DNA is TGTGCCAGCAGCCGCCTAGCGGGAGTCAATGAGCAGTTCTTC. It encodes CASSRLAGVNEQFF.

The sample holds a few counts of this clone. CDR3 sequence (DNA): TGTGCCAGCAGCGTGACTAGCCTGGATACGCAGTATTTT. Its translation: CASSVTSLDTQYF. The chain joins TRBV9 to TRBJ2-3; 7 positions agree with TRBD2. Germline assignment: CDR1 SGDLS and CDR2 YYNGEE. V gave up 2 bases and J gave up 6 bases; unmatched junction bases: 3. The CDR3 contains 13 residues.